This TCR beta chain was recorded in a study of CD8 T cells in ankylosing spondylitis. Study-wide results and limits: Significant enrichment of disease-linked clones was reportedly seen in matched ankylosing spondylitis synovial fluid. What appeared characteristic of ankylosing spondylitis blood was a TCR beta motif of 7 or 8 highly homologous variants. Disease-associated clones were CD8+ and fairly uncommon in peripheral blood.

Germline V gene sequence: CDR1 ENHRY, CDR2 SYGVKD. Trimming cost V 3 bases and J 3 bases, with 14 bases left between them. The CDR3 sequence is 16 residues long. The authors made TCR beta libraries by quantitative 5'-RACE with molecular barcodes. Using its own MiXCR run on the 5' RACE reads, TCRdb lists one record per CDR3 protein. The sample contains about 31,000 distinct CDR3 sequences, about 6.8% of which appear only once. This clonotype showed up many times. Its specificity is unknown. The rearrangement uses TRBV10-3 and TRBJ2-2; possibly TRBD2 for D (6 bases). Sequencing was carried out using blood, either unsorted or a sorted T cell fraction (not recorded which). This TCR derives from a male donor with ankylosing spondylitis or in good health (not recorded which). CDR3 DNA sequence: TGTGCCATCAGTGACCCGGGAGACGGGGACACCGGGGAGCTGTTTTTT. Its translation is CAISDPGDGDTGELFF.